Listed here are 22 T cell receptor beta chains from one sample, sequenced in a study of CD8+CD57+ T cells in acquired aplastic anemia. The use of genomic DNA as template underpinned the TCR beta VDJ and CDR3 profiling. TCRdb fed the reads into MiXCR, producing one record per CDR3 protein. The repertoire includes about 80,000 distinct CDR3 sequences, around 42% of them detected once, and 65% to 80% sits in the top ten. The sample comprised sorted CD4+, CD8+, or CD8+CD57+ T cells (not recorded which) from PBMCs. All receptors derive from a human donor in good health, serving as a control.

J is TRBJ1-5 and V is TRBV12-3 or TRBV12-4, with D uncertain. Deletions cut 3 bases from V and 0 bases from J, with 12 bases between. This CDR3 is built from 16 residues. The CDR3 sequence is CASSFGIGDSNQPQHF. As DNA, the CDR3 is TGTGCCAGCAGTTTCGGGATAGGAGATAGCAATCAGCCCCAGCATTTT.

Of note for this clonotype: Since a much larger clone is just one base distant, this may be a read error. The genes are TRBV25-1 and TRBJ2-1, with 9 bases fitting TRBD2. V was pared by 5 bases and J by 6 bases, with 5 bases of the junction left unmatched. Germline V CDR1 and CDR2: MGHDK, SYGVNS. This CDR3 has 14 residues. This CDR3 is CASSTGTSPNEQFF. The CDR3 DNA reads TGTGCCAGCAGTACCGGGACTAGCCCCAATGAGCAGTTCTTC.

This chain connects TRBV7-8 to TRBJ1-3; tentatively, D is TRBD1 (5 bases). Germline V gene data show CDR1 as SGHVS and CDR2 as FQNEAQ. CDR3 length: 13 residues. The V end lost 5 bases, the J end lost 7 bases, and 12 bases lay between the germline ends. CDR3 region: CASSPVAGNTIYF. CDR3 in DNA: TGTGCCAGCAGCCCAGTCGCAGGGAACACCATATATTTT.

In nucleotides, the CDR3 is TGCGCCAGCACTCAGGGTAAGGACACTGAAGCTTTCTTT. Protein product: CASTQGKDTEAFF. This sequence joins TRBV10-1 and TRBJ1-1; maybe TRBD1 (5 bases). Germline lookup yields CDR1 WNHNN and CDR2 SYGVQD (reference sequence). V dropped 7 bases and J dropped 3 bases, with 12 bases sitting between them. This CDR3 is built from 13 residues.

The CDR3 DNA sequence: TGTGCCAGTACCCACAGGGGACCCTATGGCTACACCTTC. Its protein product is CASTHRGPYGYTF. The chain employs TRBV19 and TRBJ1-2, with TRBD1 matching 7 bases. The germline V gene encodes CDR1 LNHDA and CDR2 SQIVND (reference sequence). The CDR3 extends over 13 amino acids. Trimming removed 7 bases from V and 4 bases from J; junction bases left unmatched: 6.

This clonotype was detected a few times. V usage is TRBV9 and J usage is TRBJ1-4, with 9 bases lining up with TRBD1. This CDR3 region has 15 residues. J gave up 3 bases and V 7 bases, and 7 bases lay outside the gene matches. Per the germline V gene, CDR1 is SGDLS and CDR2 is YYNGEE. This chain's CDR3 is CASGEQGAANEKLFF. For the CDR3, the DNA is TGTGCCAGCGGGGAACAGGGGGCAGCTAATGAAAAACTGTTTTTT.

This clonotype was seen only once. The chain is built from TRBV20-1 and TRBJ2-7; 9 nucleotides agree with TRBD1. The length of the CDR3 is 15 residues. V shed 3 bases and J 0 bases; nucleotides not matched to a gene: 6. Germline V gene sequence: CDR1 DFQATT, CDR2 SNEGSKA (reference sequence). CDR3 in amino acids: CSARQGTGHSYEQYF. CDR3 DNA sequence: TGCAGTGCTAGGCAAGGGACAGGGCACTCCTACGAGCAGTACTTC.

Notes on this clonotype: A much larger clone differs by one base, so this may be a read error. The chain recombines TRBV7-9 with TRBJ2-1; D remains ambiguous. Germline V gene sequence: CDR1 SEHNR, CDR2 FQNEAQ (reference sequence). V dropped 6 bases and J dropped 9 bases, with 9 bases sitting between them. The CDR3 has 11 amino acids. The CDR3: CASSATREQFF. The CDR3 region has the DNA TGTGCCAGCAGTGCAACTCGTGAGCAGTTCTTC.

About this clonotype itself: This may be a read error, as it is one base from a much larger clone. This chain joins TRBV7-9 and TRBJ1-1; 7 positions agree with TRBD1. The CDR3 extends over 14 amino acids. Trimming removed 8 bases from V and 6 bases from J; junction bases left unmatched: 12. CDR1 is SEHNR, CDR2 FQNEAQ, per germline (reference sequence). The CDR3 protein is CASGPQPGGAEAFF. The CDR3 nucleotides read TGTGCCAGCGGCCCACAGCCAGGGGGTGCTGAAGCTTTCTTT.

This chain uses TRBV15 with TRBJ2-5; maybe TRBD2 (6 bases). Germline-derived CDR1 and CDR2 are LNHNV and YYDKDF (reference sequence). The CDR3 runs 13 residues. V was shortened by 3 bases and J by 2 bases, with 7 bases between the two germline ends. The chain's CDR3 is CATSSGGQETQYF. CDR3 in DNA: TGTGCCACCAGCAGTGGGGGGCAAGAGACCCAGTACTTC.

This clonotype was recorded many times. This rearrangement joins TRBV27 to TRBJ2-7; 8 nucleotides agree with TRBD1. The CDR3 is 13 residues long. Trimming removed 8 bases from V and 1 base from J; junction bases left unmatched: 4. Germline CDR1 is MNHEY and CDR2 is SMNVEV (reference sequence). The CDR3 coding sequence is TGTGCCAGCGGACAGGGTTGGTCCTACGAGCAGTACTTC. As protein: CASGQGWSYEQYF.

To note about this clonotype: Just one base apart from a much larger clone, this may be a read error. This sequence joins TRBV11-3 and TRBJ2-7, with D maybe TRBD1 (7 bases). V lost 5 bases to trimming and J lost 8 bases, with 16 bases between them. The germline V gene encodes CDR1 SGHNT and CDR2 YENEEA. This CDR3 comprises 13 residues. CDR3 loop: CASSPEGGGKQYF. CDR3 coding DNA: TGTGCCAGCAGCCCCGAAGGGGGCGGGAAGCAGTACTTC.

V gene TRBV10-3 combines with J gene TRBJ1-2; perhaps TRBD1 as D (5 bases). The CDR3 has 13 residues. The V and J ends lost 6 bases and 4 bases respectively, with 12 bases between them. The germline gives CDR1 ENHRY, CDR2 SYGVKD. CDR3 coding DNA: TGTGCCATCAGGATCAGGGATAGCTATGGCTACACCTTC. Its translation: CAIRIRDSYGYTF.

The chain couples TRBV7-2 to TRBJ2-7; 7 positions match TRBD1. J gave up 4 bases and V 4 bases, and 4 bases lay outside the gene matches. The germline gives CDR1 SGHTA, CDR2 FQGNSA. This CDR3 is built from 13 residues. The DNA of the CDR3 is TGTGCCAGCAGCTATAACAGGGGTTACGAGCAGTACTTC. Its translation is CASSYNRGYEQYF.

The rearrangement joins TRBV19 to TRBJ1-1; D gene uncertain. The CDR3 sequence is 13 residues long. V was pared by 3 bases and J by 1 base, with 6 bases between. CDR1 LNHDA and CDR2 SQIVND come from the germline V gene (reference sequence). The CDR3 DNA reads TGTGCCAGTAGTATCGACGGGAACACTGAAGCTTTCTTT. Its protein is CASSIDGNTEAFF.

This clonotype has more than one count but fewer than ten. The chain recombines TRBV11-2 with TRBJ2-1; TRBD2 matches 16 bases. Germline trimming cut 3 bases from V and 7 bases from J; bases unmatched to any gene: 6. The CDR3 spans 17 residues. CDR1 SGHAT and CDR2 FQNNGV come from the germline V gene. The CDR3 DNA follows: TGTGCCAGCAGCTTCCCGGGACTAGCGGGGGGGCCGAATGAGCAGTTCTTC. Protein: CASSFPGLAGGPNEQFF.

The J gene is TRBJ1-5, the V gene TRBV19; D remains ambiguous. Per the germline V gene, CDR1 is LNHDA and CDR2 is SQIVND (reference sequence). This CDR3 is 12 amino acids long. Trimming took off 7 bases at V and 6 bases at J, with 10 bases between the two ends. CDR3 sequence reads: CASNRPGQPQHF. The CDR3 region has the DNA TGTGCCAGTAACCGTCCCGGTCAGCCCCAGCATTTT.

This clonotype occurred once. The chain has TRBV10-3 and TRBJ2-1; no definite D call. The CDR3 contains 13 residues. Trimming took off 0 bases at V and 6 bases at J, with 6 bases between the two ends. Per the germline V gene, CDR1 is ENHRY and CDR2 is SYGVKD. CDR3 DNA: TGTGCCATCAGTGAGTCGGGCGGCAATGAGCAGTTCTTC. Protein sequence: CAISESGGNEQFF.

This CDR3 is CSVSRDRVGEQYF. The CDR3 nucleotides are TGCAGCGTTAGCCGGGACAGGGTAGGCGAGCAGTACTTC. The chain couples TRBV29-1 to TRBJ2-7, with 9 positions matching TRBD1. Germline trimming cut 5 bases from V and 6 bases from J; bases unmatched to any gene: 8. The germline V gene encodes CDR1 SQVTM and CDR2 ANQGSEA. The CDR3 consists of 13 residues.

This clonotype came up many times. CDR3 sequence reads: CASSPVVGEEAFF. CDR3 DNA sequence: TGTGCCAGCAGCCCAGTTGTCGGGGAAGAAGCTTTCTTT. The chain is built from TRBV7-9 and TRBJ1-1; D not resolved. The CDR3 has 13 residues. Germline V gene lookup returns CDR1 SEHNR and CDR2 FQNEAQ (reference sequence). V was shortened by 5 bases and J by 8 bases, with 15 bases between the two germline ends. The full variable domain, its missing parts supplied by reference TRBV7-9 and TRBJ1-1, is DTGVSQNPRHKITKRGQNVTFRCDPISEHNRLYWYRQTLGQGPEFLTYFQNEAQLEKSRLLSDRFSAERPKGSFSTLEIQRTEQGDSAMYLCASSPVVGEEAFFGQGTRLTVV.

In this sample, this clonotype turned up once. The chain carries TRBV10-3 and TRBJ2-2; TRBD1 is a possible D gene (6 bases). This CDR3 is 15 amino acids long. Germline V CDR1 and CDR2: ENHRY, SYGVKD. V was pared by 2 bases and J by 3 bases, with 10 bases between. CDR3 sequence (DNA): TGTGCCATCAGTGAGCCGAACAGGGACACCGGGGAGCTGTTTTTT. This codes for CAISEPNRDTGELFF.

The chain joins TRBV24-1 to TRBJ2-7; D is ambiguous. From germline, CDR1 is KGHDR and CDR2 SFDVKD. This CDR3 has 12 residues. Trimming removed 3 bases at V and 7 bases at J, with 9 bases between. The DNA of the CDR3 is TGTGCCACCAGTGATCCGACATCTGAGCAGTACTTC. It codes for CATSDPTSEQYF.